These 3 T cell receptor beta chains originate from one sample sequenced in a study of blood T cell repertoires in COVID-19. The repertoire was sequenced with immunoSEQ multiplex PCR; TCRdb's copy has only in-frame clones and lacks some. The table records roughly 300,000 clones, about 84% of them present only once. Sequenced: peripheral blood. These receptors originate from a woman aged 45-65 years with acute or convalescent COVID-19.

The chain recombines TRBV2 with TRBJ1-6, with 11 bases identical to TRBD1. V was clipped by 5 bases and J by 14 bases; unmatched bases: 5. This CDR3 has 13 amino acids. Germline CDR1 and CDR2: SNHLY and FYNNEI. The chain's CDR3 is CASSFRDRGALHF. For the CDR3, the DNA is TGTGCCAGCAGTTTCCGGGACAGGGGGGCCCTCCACTTT. Using reference TRBV2 and TRBJ1-6 for the parts outside the CDR3, the full variable domain is EPEVTQTPSHQVTQMGQEVILRCVPISNHLYFYWYRQILGQKVEFLVSFYNNEISEKSEIFDDQFSVERPDGSNFTLKIRSTKLEDSAMYFCASSFRDRGALHFGNGTRLTVT.

The V and J genes are TRBV18 and TRBJ2-7; D remains unclear. The germline V gene has CDR1 KGHSH and CDR2 LQKENI. Trimming cost V 4 bases and J 3 bases, with 10 bases left between them. The CDR3 has 13 residues. CDR3 protein: CASSRGAIYEQYF. The DNA of the CDR3 is TGTGCCAGCTCACGCGGCGCGATCTACGAGCAGTACTTC. Looking up the rest from reference TRBV18 and TRBJ2-7 gives the full variable domain: NAGVMQNPRHLVRRRGQEARLRCSPMKGHSHVYWYRQLPEEGLKFMVYLQKENIIDESGMPKERFSAEFPKEGPSILRIQQVVRGDSAAYFCASSRGAIYEQYFGPGTRLTVT.

V and J are TRBV5-1 and TRBJ2-1, with 10 bases lining up with TRBD1. The germline V gene has CDR1 SGHRS and CDR2 YFSETQ. The CDR3 is 15 residues long. The junction had 6 bases not matched to a gene; V was cut back by 4 bases and J by 5 bases. CDR3 coding DNA: TGCGCCAGCAGCCCACCGGGACAGGGGAACAATGAGCAGTTCTTC. Its translation is CASSPPGQGNNEQFF.